The following is a T cell receptor beta chain sequence with its context. The CDR3 is 16 amino acids. The germline V gene encodes CDR1 LNHDA and CDR2 SQIVND (reference sequence). V was clipped by 2 bases and J by 3 bases; unmatched bases: 7. This entry is derived from a study of blood T cell repertoires in COVID-19. As for the study in general: Samples representing acute and convalescent COVID-19 were sourced from the United States, Italy and Spain. In each case, the material was cDNA or gDNA derived from T cells, B-cell-depleted T cells, or PBMCs.

Authors' processing steps: Reference gene primer amplification gave nucleated cell count estimates. Assay used: immunoSEQ multiplex PCR; TCRdb lists only in-frame clones, some missing. From that table come the V and J calls and clone size; the DNA was used to work out D and trimming. This sample has under 250,000 clones, with approximately 89% found just once. The receptor comes from a woman aged 55 to 70 who had recovered from COVID-19. V gene TRBV19 combines with J gene TRBJ2-7; 10 bases are a match to TRBD1. The sample was peripheral blood. As DNA, the CDR3 is TGTGCCAGTAGTATATGGAGACAGGGGGCTATCTACGAGCAGTACTTC. Protein sequence: CASSIWRQGAIYEQYF. Based on the CDR3 plus reference TRBV19 and TRBJ2-7, the full variable domain is DGGITQSPKYLFRKEGQNVTLSCEQNLNHDAMYWYRQDPGQGLRLIYYSQIVNDFQKGDIAEGYSVSREKKESFPLTVTSAQKNPTAFYLCASSIWRQGAIYEQYFGPGTRLTVT.